This T cell receptor beta chain was observed in a study of T cells in localized non-small cell lung cancer. Findings and caveats of the study: The highest T cell clonality was in uninvolved adjacent lung, above tumor.

Generated by immunoSEQ multiplex PCR, the TCRdb table keeps only in-frame clones and is missing some. Seen here are 45,000 to 60,000 clones, about 88% observed once, and the top ten hold approximately 2.4%. The CDR3 length is 15 residues. The germline V gene has CDR1 MNHNS and CDR2 SASEGT. With V trimmed by 1 base and J by 8 bases, 5 bases remained unmatched. Remarks on this clone: Its antigen is unidentified.

Sequencing used PBMCs, obtained before any cancer treatment. The chain couples TRBV6-1 to TRBJ2-1; 10 bases are a match to TRBD2. The receptor was derived from a man aged 35 to 69 with stage II lung adenocarcinoma. CDR3 residues: CASSEGSGGADEQFF. DNA for the CDR3: TGTGCCAGCAGTGAAGGGAGCGGGGGGGCCGATGAGCAGTTCTTC.